This TCR beta chain was found in a study of CD8 T cells in ankylosing spondylitis. The germline CDR1 and CDR2 sequences are DFQATT and SNEGSKA (reference sequence). The CDR3 consists of 16 residues. V was pared by 6 bases and J by 4 bases, with 15 bases of the junction left unmatched. Ten or more counts support this clonotype. Using quantitative 5'-RACE with molecular barcodes, the authors made TCR beta libraries. TCRdb processed the 5' RACE reads anew with MiXCR; each CDR3 protein has one entry. Among 100,000 to 150,000 distinct CDR3 sequences, about 6.5% were seen once, and the ten largest hold more than 9%.

The TCR was taken from a male donor with ankylosing spondylitis or in good health (not recorded which). The specimen sequenced was blood, either unsorted or a sorted T cell fraction (not recorded which). The chain carries TRBV20-1 and TRBJ2-1, with 7 bases identical to TRBD2. The CDR3 nucleotides read TGCAGTGCCCTCGCGAGGGAGGGAACAAGTTACAATGAGCAGTTCTTC. As protein: CSALAREGTSYNEQFF.